One and the same sample provided the 3 T cell receptor beta chains below, sequenced in a study of blood T cell repertoires in COVID-19 (TCRdb year 2020). Preparation of the library involved the immunoSEQ multiplex PCR assay. The table was pulled from immuneACCESS by TCRdb, which kept in-frame rearrangements only. Such tables lose some clones; where checked, under half of the loss comes from unresolved V genes, and the rest has no known cause. This sample holds about 270,000 clones; approximately 84% were observed only once. In total, the top ten clones hold 15% to 17% of the sample. Material for sequencing was PBMCs or T cells enriched from blood (not recorded which). Receptors were obtained from a man aged 18 to 29 who had recovered from COVID-19.

This chain uses TRBV7-6 with TRBJ1-3, with D hard to call. V lost 2 bases and J 2 bases, leaving 4 bases between the germline ends. CDR3 length: 13 amino acids. Germline-derived CDR1 and CDR2 are SGHVS and FNYEAQ. Here the CDR3 reads CASSLTPGNTIYF. The DNA for the CDR3 is TGTGCCAGCAGCTTAACACCTGGAAACACCATATATTTT.

The chain is built from TRBV5-1 and TRBJ2-5; D not certain. Germline V gives CDR1 SGHRS, CDR2 YFSETQ. This CDR3 region has 14 residues. V dropped 0 bases and J dropped 8 bases, with 14 bases sitting between them. This chain's CDR3 is CASSLGGDGSTQYF. The CDR3 DNA reads TGCGCCAGCAGCTTGGGAGGAGACGGGTCTACCCAGTACTTC.

This sequence joins TRBV28 and TRBJ1-6; D not resolved. V lost 5 bases, J lost 0 bases, and 14 bases lay in between. CDR3 length: 17 residues. The germline V gene encodes CDR1 MDHEN and CDR2 SYDVKM. This CDR3 is CASSASRHDSYNSPLHF. The CDR3 DNA follows: TGTGCCAGCAGTGCCTCGCGACACGACTCCTATAATTCACCCCTCCACTTT. Full variable domain (missing parts from reference TRBV28 and TRBJ1-6): DVKVTQSSRYLVKRTGEKVFLECVQDMDHENMFWYRQDPGLGLRLIYFSYDVKMKEKGDIPEGYSVSREKKERFSLILESASTNQTSMYLCASSASRHDSYNSPLHFGNGTRLTVT.